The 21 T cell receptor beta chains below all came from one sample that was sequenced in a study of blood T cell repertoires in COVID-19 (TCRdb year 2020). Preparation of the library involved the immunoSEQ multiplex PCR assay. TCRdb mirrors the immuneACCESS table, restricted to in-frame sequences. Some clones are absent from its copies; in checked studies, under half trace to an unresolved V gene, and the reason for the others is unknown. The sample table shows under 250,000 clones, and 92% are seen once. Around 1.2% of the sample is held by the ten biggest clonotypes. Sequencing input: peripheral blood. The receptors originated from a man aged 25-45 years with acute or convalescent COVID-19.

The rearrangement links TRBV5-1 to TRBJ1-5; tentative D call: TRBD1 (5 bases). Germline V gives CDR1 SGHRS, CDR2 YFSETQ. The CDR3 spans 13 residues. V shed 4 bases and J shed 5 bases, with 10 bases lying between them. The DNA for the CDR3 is TGCGCCAGCAGCCCAGACAGATATCAGCCCCAGCATTTT. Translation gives CASSPDRYQPQHF. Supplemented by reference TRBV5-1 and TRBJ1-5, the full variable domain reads KAGVTQTPRYLIKTRGQQVTLSCSPISGHRSVSWYQQTPGQGLQFLFEYFSETQRNKGNFPGRFSGRQFSNSRSEMNVSTLELGDSALYLCASSPDRYQPQHFGDGTRLSIL.

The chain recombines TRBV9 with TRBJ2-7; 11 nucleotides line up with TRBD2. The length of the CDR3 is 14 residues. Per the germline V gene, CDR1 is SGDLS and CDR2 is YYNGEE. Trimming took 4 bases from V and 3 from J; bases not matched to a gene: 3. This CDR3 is CASSSGTSGYEQYF. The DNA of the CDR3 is TGTGCCAGCAGCTCCGGGACTAGCGGCTACGAGCAGTACTTC. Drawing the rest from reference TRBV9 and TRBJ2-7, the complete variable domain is DSGVTQTPKHLITATGQRVTLRCSPRSGDLSVYWYQQSLDQGLQFLIQYYNGEERAKGNILERFSAQQFPDLHSELNLSSLELGDSALYFCASSSGTSGYEQYFGPGTRLTVT.

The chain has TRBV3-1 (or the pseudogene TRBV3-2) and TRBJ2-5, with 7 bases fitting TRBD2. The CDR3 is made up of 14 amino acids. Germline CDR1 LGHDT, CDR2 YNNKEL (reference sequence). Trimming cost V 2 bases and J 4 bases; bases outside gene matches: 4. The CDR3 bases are TGTGCCAGCAGCCAACGGGGCGGGGGAGAGACCCAGTACTTC. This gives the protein CASSQRGGGETQYF.

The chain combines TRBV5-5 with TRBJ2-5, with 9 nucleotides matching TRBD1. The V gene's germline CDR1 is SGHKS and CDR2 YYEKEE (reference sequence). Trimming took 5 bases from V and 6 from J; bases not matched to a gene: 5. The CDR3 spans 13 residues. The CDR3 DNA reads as TGTGCCAGCAGTATCGACAGGGGGAAGACCCAGTACTTC. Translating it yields CASSIDRGKTQYF. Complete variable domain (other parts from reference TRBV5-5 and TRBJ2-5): DAGVTQSPTHLIKTRGQQVTLRCSPISGHKSVSWYQQVLGQGPQFIFQYYEKEERGRGNFPDRFSARQFPNYSSELNVNALLLGDSALYLCASSIDRGKTQYFGPGTRLLVL.

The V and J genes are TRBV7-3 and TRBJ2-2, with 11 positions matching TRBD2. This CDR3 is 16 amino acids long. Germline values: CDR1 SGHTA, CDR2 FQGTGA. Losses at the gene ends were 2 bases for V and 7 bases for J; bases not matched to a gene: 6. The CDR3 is CASSLGAGTSGGELFF. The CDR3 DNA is TGTGCCAGCAGCTTAGGTGCCGGGACTAGCGGCGGGGAGCTGTTTTTT.

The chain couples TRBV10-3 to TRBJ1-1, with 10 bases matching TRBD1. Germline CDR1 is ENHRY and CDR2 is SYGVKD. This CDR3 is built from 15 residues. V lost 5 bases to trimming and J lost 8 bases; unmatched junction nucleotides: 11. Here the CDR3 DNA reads TGTGCCATCAGTTCCGGGACAGGGGCCGCGGCCGAAGCTTTCTTT. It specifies CAISSGTGAAAEAFF.

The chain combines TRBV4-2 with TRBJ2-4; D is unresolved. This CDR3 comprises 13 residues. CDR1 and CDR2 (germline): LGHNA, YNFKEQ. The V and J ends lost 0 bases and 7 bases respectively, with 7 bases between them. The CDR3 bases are TGTGCCAGCAGCCAAGATTCCGGGAACATTCAGTACTTC. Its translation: CASSQDSGNIQYF.

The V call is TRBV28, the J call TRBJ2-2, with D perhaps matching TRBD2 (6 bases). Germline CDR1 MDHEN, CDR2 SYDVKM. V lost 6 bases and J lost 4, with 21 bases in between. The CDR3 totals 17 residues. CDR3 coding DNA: TGTGCCAGCAGGGCCGACTCCGGACTAACATTCACCGGGGAGCTGTTTTTT. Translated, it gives CASRADSGLTFTGELFF.

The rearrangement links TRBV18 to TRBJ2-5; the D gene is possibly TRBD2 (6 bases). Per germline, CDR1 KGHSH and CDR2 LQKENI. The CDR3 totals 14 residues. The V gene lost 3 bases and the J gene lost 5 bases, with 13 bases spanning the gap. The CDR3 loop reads CASSPSRGLETQYF. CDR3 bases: TGTGCCAGCTCACCCTCCCGGGGACTCGAGACCCAGTACTTC.

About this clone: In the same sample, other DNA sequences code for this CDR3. DNA of the CDR3: TGTGCCAGCAGTTTTGGGACTACCTACGAGCAGTACTTC. This gives the protein CASSFGTTYEQYF. The J gene is TRBJ2-7, the V gene TRBV27; 7 nucleotides agree with TRBD2. In germline, CDR1 is MNHEY, CDR2 SMNVEV (reference sequence). The CDR3 covers 13 residues. Losses at the gene ends were 3 bases for V and 2 bases for J; bases not matched to a gene: 1.

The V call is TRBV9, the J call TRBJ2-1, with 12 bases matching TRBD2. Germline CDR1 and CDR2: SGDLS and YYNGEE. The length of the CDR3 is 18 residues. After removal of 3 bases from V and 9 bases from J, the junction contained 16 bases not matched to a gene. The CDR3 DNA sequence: TGTGCCAGCAGCGCTCTCACCTCTAGCGGGAGGGCCGTTTCTGAGCAGTTCTTC. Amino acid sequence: CASSALTSSGRAVSEQFF. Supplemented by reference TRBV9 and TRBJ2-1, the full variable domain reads DSGVTQTPKHLITATGQRVTLRCSPRSGDLSVYWYQQSLDQGLQFLIQYYNGEERAKGNILERFSAQQFPDLHSELNLSSLELGDSALYFCASSALTSSGRAVSEQFFGPGTRLTVL.

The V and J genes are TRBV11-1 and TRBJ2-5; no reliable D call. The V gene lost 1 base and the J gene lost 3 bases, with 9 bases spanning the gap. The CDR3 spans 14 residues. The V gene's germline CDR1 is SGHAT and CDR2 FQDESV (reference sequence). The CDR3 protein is CASSLVWAKETQYF. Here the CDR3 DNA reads TGTGCCAGCAGCTTAGTGTGGGCGAAAGAGACCCAGTACTTC.

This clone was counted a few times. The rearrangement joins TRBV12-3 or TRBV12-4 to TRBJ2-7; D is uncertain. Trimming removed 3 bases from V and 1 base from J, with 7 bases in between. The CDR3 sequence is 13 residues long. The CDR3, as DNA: TGTGCCAGCAGTTTGGGCAGGTCCTACGAGCAGTACTTC. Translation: CASSLGRSYEQYF.

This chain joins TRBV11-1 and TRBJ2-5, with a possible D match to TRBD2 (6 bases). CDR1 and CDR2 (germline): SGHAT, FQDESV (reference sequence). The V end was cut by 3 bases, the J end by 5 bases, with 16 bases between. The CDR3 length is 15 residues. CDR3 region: CASSFSRGTAETQYF. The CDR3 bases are TGTGCCAGCAGCTTCAGCCGCGGGACTGCGGAGACCCAGTACTTC. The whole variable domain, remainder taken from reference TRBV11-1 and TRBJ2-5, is EAEVAQSPRYKITEKSQAVAFWCDPISGHATLYWYRQILGQGPELLVQFQDESVVDDSQLPKDRFSAERLKGVDSTLKIQPAELGDSAMYLCASSFSRGTAETQYFGPGTRLLVL.

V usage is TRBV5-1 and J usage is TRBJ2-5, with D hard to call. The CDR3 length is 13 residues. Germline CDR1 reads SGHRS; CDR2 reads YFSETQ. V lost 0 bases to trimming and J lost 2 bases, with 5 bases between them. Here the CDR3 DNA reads TGCGCCAGCAGCTTGGGGCAGCAAGAGACCCAGTACTTC. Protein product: CASSLGQQETQYF.

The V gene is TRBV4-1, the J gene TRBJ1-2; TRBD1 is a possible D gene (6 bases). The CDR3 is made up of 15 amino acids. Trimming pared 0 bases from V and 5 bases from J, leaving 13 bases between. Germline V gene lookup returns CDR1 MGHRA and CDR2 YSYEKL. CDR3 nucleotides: TGCGCCAGCAGCCAAGACGAGACAGGAGTTTATGGCTACACCTTC. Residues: CASSQDETGVYGYTF.

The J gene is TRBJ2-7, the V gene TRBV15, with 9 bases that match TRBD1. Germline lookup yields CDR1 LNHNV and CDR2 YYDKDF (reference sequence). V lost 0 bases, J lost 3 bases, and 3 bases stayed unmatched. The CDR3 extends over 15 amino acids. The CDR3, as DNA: TGTGCCACCAGCAGAGATCAGGGACAGGGCTACGAGCAGTACTTC. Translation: CATSRDQGQGYEQYF.

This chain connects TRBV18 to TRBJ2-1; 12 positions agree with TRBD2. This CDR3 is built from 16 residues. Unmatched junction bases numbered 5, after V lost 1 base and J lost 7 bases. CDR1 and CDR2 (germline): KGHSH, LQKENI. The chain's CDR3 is CASSPLRGTSGNEQFF. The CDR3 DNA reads TGTGCCAGCTCACCACTCCGCGGGACTAGCGGGAATGAGCAGTTCTTC.

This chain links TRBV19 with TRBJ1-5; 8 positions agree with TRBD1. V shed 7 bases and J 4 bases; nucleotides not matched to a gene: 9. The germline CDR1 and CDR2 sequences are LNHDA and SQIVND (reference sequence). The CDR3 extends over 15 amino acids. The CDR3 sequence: CASNKGQGLNQPQHF. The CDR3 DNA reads TGTGCCAGTAACAAAGGACAGGGACTGAATCAGCCCCAGCATTTT.

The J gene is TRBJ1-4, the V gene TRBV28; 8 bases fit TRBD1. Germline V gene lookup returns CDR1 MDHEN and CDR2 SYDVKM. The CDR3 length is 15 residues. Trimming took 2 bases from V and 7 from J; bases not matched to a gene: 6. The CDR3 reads CASSLPAGGFEKLFF. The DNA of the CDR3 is TGTGCCAGCAGTTTACCGGCAGGGGGCTTTGAAAAACTGTTTTTT. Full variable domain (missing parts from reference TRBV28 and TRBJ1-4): DVKVTQSSRYLVKRTGEKVFLECVQDMDHENMFWYRQDPGLGLRLIYFSYDVKMKEKGDIPEGYSVSREKKERFSLILESASTNQTSMYLCASSLPAGGFEKLFFGSGTQLSVL.

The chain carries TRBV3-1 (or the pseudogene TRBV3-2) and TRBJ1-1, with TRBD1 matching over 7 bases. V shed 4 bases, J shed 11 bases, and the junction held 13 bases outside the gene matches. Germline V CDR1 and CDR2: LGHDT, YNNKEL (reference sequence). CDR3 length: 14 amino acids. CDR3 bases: TGTGCCAGCAGCCTATCCGACAGGGTTCAGCGGGCTTTCTTT. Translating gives CASSLSDRVQRAFF.